This T cell receptor beta chain came from a study of blood T cell repertoires in COVID-19. Study context: Researchers got acute and convalescent COVID-19 samples from the United States, Italy and Spain.

Original analysis: Estimated nucleated cell counts came from reference gene primer amplification. The repertoire was sequenced with immunoSEQ multiplex PCR; TCRdb's copy has only in-frame clones and lacks some. V and J calls and clone size are as listed in that table; D and trimming were resolved from the DNA. Of nearly 250,000 clones in the sample, around nine tenths are singletons; the top ten hold 1.5% to 2%. The junction had 8 bases not matched to a gene; V was cut back by 3 bases and J by 3 bases. The CDR3 extends over 16 amino acids. Germline V gene lookup returns CDR1 SGHDT and CDR2 YYEEEE. The specimen was peripheral blood. The V call is TRBV5-6, the J call TRBJ1-5, with 8 bases identical to TRBD1. The receptor was derived from a woman in her sixties who had recovered from COVID-19. The CDR3 nucleotides are TGTGCCAGCAGCTGGGGGGGGACAGGAAACAATCAGCCCCAGCATTTT. This sequence encodes CASSWGGTGNNQPQHF.